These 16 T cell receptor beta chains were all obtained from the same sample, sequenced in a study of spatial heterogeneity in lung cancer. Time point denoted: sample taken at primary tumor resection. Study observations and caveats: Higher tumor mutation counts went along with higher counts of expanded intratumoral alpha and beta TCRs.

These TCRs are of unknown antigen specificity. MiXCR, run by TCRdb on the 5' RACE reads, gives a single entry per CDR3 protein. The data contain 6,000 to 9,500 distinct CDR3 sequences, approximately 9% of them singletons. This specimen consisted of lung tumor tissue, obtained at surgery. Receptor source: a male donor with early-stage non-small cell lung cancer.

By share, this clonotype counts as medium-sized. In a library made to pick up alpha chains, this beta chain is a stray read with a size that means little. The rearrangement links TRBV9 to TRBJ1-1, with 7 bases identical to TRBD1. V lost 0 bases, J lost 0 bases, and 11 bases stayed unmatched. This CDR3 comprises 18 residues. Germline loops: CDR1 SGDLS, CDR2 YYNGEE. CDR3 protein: CASSVVGGGGSMNTEAFF. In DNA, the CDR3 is TGTGCCAGCAGCGTAGTAGGGGGCGGTGGATCCATGAACACTGAAGCTTTCTTT.

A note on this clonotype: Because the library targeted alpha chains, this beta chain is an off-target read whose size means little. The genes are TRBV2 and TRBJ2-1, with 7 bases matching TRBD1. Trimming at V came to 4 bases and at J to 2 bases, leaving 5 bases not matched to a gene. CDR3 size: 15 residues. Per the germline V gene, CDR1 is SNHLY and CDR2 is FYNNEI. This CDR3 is CASSVGGDPYNEQFF. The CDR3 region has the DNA TGTGCCAGCAGTGTAGGGGGCGATCCCTACAATGAGCAGTTCTTC.

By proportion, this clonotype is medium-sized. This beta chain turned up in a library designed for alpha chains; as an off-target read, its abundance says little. CDR3 nucleotide sequence: TGTGCCAGCAGCTTACCCCCAAGACTAGCGGGGATATACAATGAGCAGTTCTTC. Translated, it gives CASSLPPRLAGIYNEQFF. V and J are TRBV7-9 and TRBJ2-1, with 11 bases aligning to TRBD2. Germline V lookup: CDR1 SEHNR, CDR2 FQNEAQ (reference sequence). The CDR3 extends over 18 amino acids. Unmatched junction bases numbered 10, after V lost 2 bases and J lost 4 bases.

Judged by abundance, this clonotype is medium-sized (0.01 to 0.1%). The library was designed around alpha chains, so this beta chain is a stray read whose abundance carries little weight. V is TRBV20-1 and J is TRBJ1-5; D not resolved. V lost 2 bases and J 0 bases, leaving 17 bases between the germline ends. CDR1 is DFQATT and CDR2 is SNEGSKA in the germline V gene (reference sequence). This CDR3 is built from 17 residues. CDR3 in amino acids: CSARPLELDFSNQPQHF. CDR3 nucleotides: TGCAGTGCTAGACCCCTGGAGCTGGATTTTAGCAATCAGCCCCAGCATTTT.

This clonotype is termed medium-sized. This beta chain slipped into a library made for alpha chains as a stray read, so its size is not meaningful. CDR3 in DNA: TGTGCCAGCAGCCCGGACAGGGGGCGGACAGATACGCAGTATTTT. It encodes CASSPDRGRTDTQYF. The chain is built from TRBV5-4 and TRBJ2-3, with 11 nucleotides matching TRBD1. There are 15 residues in the CDR3. Germline CDR1 SGHNT, CDR2 YYREEE (reference sequence). V lost 4 bases to trimming and J lost 3 bases; unmatched junction nucleotides: 4.

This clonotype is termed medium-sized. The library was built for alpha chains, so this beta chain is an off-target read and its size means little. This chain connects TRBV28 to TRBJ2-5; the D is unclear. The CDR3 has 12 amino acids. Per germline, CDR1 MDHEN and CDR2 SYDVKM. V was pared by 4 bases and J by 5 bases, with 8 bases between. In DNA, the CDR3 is TGTGCCAGCAGTTCGTCCGTGGAGACCCAGTACTTC. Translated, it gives CASSSSVETQYF.

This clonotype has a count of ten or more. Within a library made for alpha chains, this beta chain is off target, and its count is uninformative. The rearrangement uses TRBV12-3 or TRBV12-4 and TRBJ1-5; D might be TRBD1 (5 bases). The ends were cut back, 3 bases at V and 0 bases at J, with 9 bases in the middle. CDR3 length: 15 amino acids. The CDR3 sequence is CASSFGAYSNQPQHF. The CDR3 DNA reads TGTGCCAGCAGTTTCGGGGCCTATAGCAATCAGCCCCAGCATTTT.

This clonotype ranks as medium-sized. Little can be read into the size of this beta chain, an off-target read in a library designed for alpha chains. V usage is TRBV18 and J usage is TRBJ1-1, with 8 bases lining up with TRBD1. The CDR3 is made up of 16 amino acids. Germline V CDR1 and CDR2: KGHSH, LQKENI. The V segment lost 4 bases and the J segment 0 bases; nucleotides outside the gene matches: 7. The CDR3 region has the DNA TGTGCCAGCTCACGAAATCAGGGGGCGATGAACACTGAAGCTTTCTTT. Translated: CASSRNQGAMNTEAFF.

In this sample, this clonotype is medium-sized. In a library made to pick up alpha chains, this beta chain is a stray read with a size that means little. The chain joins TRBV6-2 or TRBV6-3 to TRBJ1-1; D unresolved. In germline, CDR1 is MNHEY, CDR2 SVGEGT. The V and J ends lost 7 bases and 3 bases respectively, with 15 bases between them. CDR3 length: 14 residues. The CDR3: CASTLGVLDTEAFF. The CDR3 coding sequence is TGTGCCAGCACCCTTGGCGTCCTCGACACTGAAGCTTTCTTT.

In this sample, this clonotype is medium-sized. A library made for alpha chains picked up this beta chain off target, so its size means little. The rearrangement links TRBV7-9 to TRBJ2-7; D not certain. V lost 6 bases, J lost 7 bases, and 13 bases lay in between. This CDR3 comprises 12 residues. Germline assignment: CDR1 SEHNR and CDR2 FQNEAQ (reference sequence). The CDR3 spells CASSHSAMEQYF. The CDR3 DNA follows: TGTGCCAGCAGTCATTCGGCCATGGAGCAGTACTTC.

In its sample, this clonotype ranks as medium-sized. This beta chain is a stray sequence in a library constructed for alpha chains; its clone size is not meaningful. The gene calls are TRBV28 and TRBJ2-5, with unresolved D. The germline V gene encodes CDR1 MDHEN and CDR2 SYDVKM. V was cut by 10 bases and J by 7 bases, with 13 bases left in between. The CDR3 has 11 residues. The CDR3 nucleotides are TGTGCCACCCTCCTTGCCCCGACCCAGTACTTC. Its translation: CATLLAPTQYF.

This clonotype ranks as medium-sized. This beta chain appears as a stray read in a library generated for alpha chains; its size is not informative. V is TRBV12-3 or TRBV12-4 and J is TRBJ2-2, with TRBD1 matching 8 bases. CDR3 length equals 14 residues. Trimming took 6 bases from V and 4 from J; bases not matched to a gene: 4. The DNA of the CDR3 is TGTGCCAGCAGCACGGGACAGGTCACCGGGGAGCTGTTTTTT. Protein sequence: CASSTGQVTGELFF.

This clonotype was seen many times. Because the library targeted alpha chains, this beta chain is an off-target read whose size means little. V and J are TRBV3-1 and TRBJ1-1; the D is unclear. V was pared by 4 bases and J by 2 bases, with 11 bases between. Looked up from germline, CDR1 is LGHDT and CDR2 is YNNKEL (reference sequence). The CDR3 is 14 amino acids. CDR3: CASSRSGSNTEAFF. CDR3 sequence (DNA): TGTGCCAGCAGCCGCTCCGGATCCAACACTGAAGCTTTCTTT.

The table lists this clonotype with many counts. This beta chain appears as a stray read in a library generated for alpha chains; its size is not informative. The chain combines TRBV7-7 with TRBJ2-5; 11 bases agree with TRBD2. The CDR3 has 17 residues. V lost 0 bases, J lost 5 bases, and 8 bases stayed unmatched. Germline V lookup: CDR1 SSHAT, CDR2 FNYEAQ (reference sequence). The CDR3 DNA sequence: TGTGCCAGCAGCTTAGCTGGGACTAGCGGAGCGGGGGAGACCCAGTACTTC. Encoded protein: CASSLAGTSGAGETQYF. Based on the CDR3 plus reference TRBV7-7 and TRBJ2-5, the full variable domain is GAGVSQSPRYKVTKRGQDVTLRCDPISSHATLYWYQQALGQGPEFLTYFNYEAQPDKSGLPSDRFSAERPEGSISTLTIQRTEQRDSAMYRCASSLAGTSGAGETQYFGPGTRLLVL.

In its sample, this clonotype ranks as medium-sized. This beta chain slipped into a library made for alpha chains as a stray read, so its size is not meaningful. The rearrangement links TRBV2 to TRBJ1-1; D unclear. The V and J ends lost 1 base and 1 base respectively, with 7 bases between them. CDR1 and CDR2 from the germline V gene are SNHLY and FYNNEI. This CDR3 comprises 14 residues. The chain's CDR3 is CASSEGAENTEAFF. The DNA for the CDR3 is TGTGCCAGCAGTGAAGGGGCAGAGAACACTGAAGCTTTCTTT.

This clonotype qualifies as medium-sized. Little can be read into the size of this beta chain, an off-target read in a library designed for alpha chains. The CDR3 sequence is CASSQTSGGYSYNEQFF. CDR3 sequence (DNA): TGCGCCAGCAGCCAGACTAGCGGGGGTTACTCCTACAATGAGCAGTTCTTC. The chain couples TRBV4-3 to TRBJ2-1; 12 positions agree with TRBD2. This CDR3 comprises 17 residues. J gave up 0 bases and V 3 bases, and 3 bases lay outside the gene matches. The germline V gene encodes CDR1 LGHNA and CDR2 YSLEER.